These T cell receptor beta chains were read from a single sample in a study of T cells in Graves' hyperthyroidism and ophthalmopathy. TCRdb reanalysed the multiplex PCR reads using MiXCR and keeps one entry per CDR3 protein. The sample lists about 500,000 distinct CDR3 sequences, roughly 17% seen once, with 15% to 20% in the top ten. The sample consisted of blood. These receptors were obtained from a woman aged 18-29 years with Graves' ophthalmopathy. Each CDR3 is given with its conserved first and last residue. Fields, in order: clone size, CDR3 length, D gene, J gene, V gene, CDR3 protein, CDR3 DNA. The D gene is left open where the match is weak. A row's size may be missing; if present it is once, few, many or a size class.

>few|17|TRBD2|TRBJ2-4|TRBV7-3
CASSLGGLAVAKNIQYF
TGTGCCAGCAGCTTAGGGGGACTAGCGGTAGCCAAAAACATTCAGTACTTC
>-|13|-|TRBJ2-1|TRBV27
CASSLDSYNKQFF
TGTGCCAGCAGTCTGGACAGTTACAATAAGCAGTTCTTC
>many|13|-|TRBJ1-4|TRBV2
CASSDLRDEKLFF
TGTGCCAGCAGTGACCTGAGGGATGAAAAACTGTTTTTT
>many|15|TRBD1|TRBJ2-7|TRBV20-1
CSASPPGQVPYEQYF
TGCAGTGCTAGTCCTCCGGGACAGGTTCCCTACGAGCAGTACTTC
>few|16|-|TRBJ2-1|TRBV19
CASRRKQGGRDNEQFF
TGTGCCAGTAGACGGAAACAGGGTGGAAGAGACAATGAGCAGTTCTTC
>many|16|TRBD2|TRBJ2-7|TRBV20-1
CSARDPPSGVTYEQYF
TGCAGTGCTAGAGATCCTCCTAGCGGGGTAACCTACGAGCAGTACTTC
>many|13|-|TRBJ1-6|TRBV27
CASSLVGNSPLHF
TGTGCCAGCAGTTTAGTGGGTAACTCACCCCTCCACTTT
>many|15|-|TRBJ1-4|TRBV3-1
CASSQDLAPPGKLFF
TGTGCCAGCAGCCAAGATTTGGCCCCTCCGGGAAAACTGTTTTTT
>-|15|TRBD1|TRBJ1-6|TRBV11-2
CASRTPGGRNSPLHF
TGTGCCAGCAGGACACCAGGGGGCAGGAATTCACCCCTCCACTTT
>few|13|TRBD1|TRBJ2-7|TRBV6-2/TRBV6-3
CASSLEGATEQYF
TGTGCCAGCAGCCTCGAGGGGGCGACTGAGCAGTACTTC
>many|15|-|TRBJ2-1|TRBV5-5
CASSPDASSYNEQFF
TGTGCCAGCAGCCCTGACGCAAGCTCCTACAATGAGCAGTTCTTC
>-|13|TRBD1|TRBJ2-7|TRBV29-1
CSVFRDSSYEQYF
TGCAGCGTTTTCCGGGACAGCTCCTACGAGCAGTACTTC
>-|18|TRBD2|TRBJ2-1|TRBV9
CASSVAGGGRGSYNEQFF
TGTGCCAGCAGCGTAGCTGGGGGGGGGAGGGGATCCTACAATGAGCAGTTCTTC
>-|17|TRBD2|TRBJ2-1|TRBV7-9
CASSRGLAGRGANEQFF
TGTGCCAGCAGCCGTGGACTAGCGGGGAGGGGAGCTAATGAGCAGTTCTTC
>many|13|-|TRBJ1-1|TRBV25-1
CASSEGPNTEAFF
TGTGCCAGCAGCGAAGGCCCGAACACTGAAGCTTTCTTT
>few|14|-|TRBJ1-4|TRBV28
CASRLRTDNEKLFF
TGTGCCAGCCGCCTACGGACAGATAATGAAAAACTGTTTTTT
>-|15|-|TRBJ2-2|TRBV7-9
CASSLYRLDTGELFF
TGTGCCAGCAGCTTATATCGGCTGGACACCGGGGAGCTGTTTTTT
>few|17|TRBD1|TRBJ1-5|TRBV4-3
CASSQELGTVNNQPQHF
TGCGCCAGCAGCCAAGAGTTAGGGACAGTCAACAATCAGCCCCAGCATTTT
>few|17|TRBD2|TRBJ2-7|TRBV15
CATSREPAGGLGYEQYF
TGTGCCACCAGCAGAGAGCCAGCGGGAGGGCTGGGCTACGAGCAGTACTTC
>few|14|-|TRBJ2-3|TRBV30
CAWRGAWGTDTQYF
TGTGCCTGGAGAGGAGCCTGGGGCACAGATACGCAGTATTTT
>few|13|-|TRBJ2-2|TRBV20-1
CSATGTDTGELFF
TGCAGTGCAACCGGGACCGACACCGGGGAGCTGTTTTTT
>-|14|-|TRBJ2-1|TRBV7-9
CASSLSGVGDEQFF
TGTGCCAGCAGCTTATCGGGGGTCGGGGATGAGCAGTTCTTC
>many|12|-|TRBJ1-2|TRBV12-3/TRBV12-4
CASMNGRYGYTF
TGTGCCAGCATGAATGGCCGCTATGGCTACACCTTC
>-|14|-|TRBJ2-7|TRBV7-3
CASSSGPGAAEQYF
TGTGCCAGCAGCTCCGGGCCCGGCGCGGCTGAGCAGTACTTC
>-|15|TRBD2|TRBJ2-7|TRBV28
CASFLRASGSHEQYF
TGTGCCAGCTTTTTGAGGGCTAGCGGGAGCCACGAGCAGTACTTC
>few|14|TRBD2|TRBJ2-7|TRBV30
CAGTGLADSYEQYF
TGTGCCGGGACCGGGCTAGCGGACTCCTACGAGCAGTACTTC
>few|15|TRBD2|TRBJ2-2|TRBV28
CASSPGTSGTGELFF
TGTGCCAGCAGTCCAGGTACTAGCGGCACCGGGGAGCTGTTTTTT
>-|14|-|TRBJ2-7|TRBV19
CASRPSASSYEQYF
TGTGCCAGTAGGCCTAGCGCGAGCTCCTACGAGCAGTACTTC
>few|16|-|TRBJ2-1|TRBV4-1
CASSQVPRGPYNEQFF
TGCGCCAGCAGCCAAGTCCCCAGGGGTCCCTACAATGAGCAGTTCTTC
>many|17|TRBD1|TRBJ1-1|TRBV11-2
CASSLEPGTGRRAEAFF
TGTGCCAGCAGCTTAGAGCCCGGGACAGGTAGGAGGGCTGAAGCTTTCTTT
>-|12|-|TRBJ1-2|TRBV20-1
CSARAGSYGYTF
TGCAGTGCTAGAGCGGGGAGCTATGGCTACACCTTC
>-|14|-|TRBJ1-4|TRBV28
CASSFSGEREKLFF
TGTGCCAGCAGTTTTTCAGGGGAGCGTGAAAAACTGTTTTTT
>many|15|TRBD1|TRBJ2-7|TRBV7-2
CASSENSGTGHEQYF
TGTGCCAGCAGCGAAAACTCCGGGACAGGGCACGAGCAGTACTTC
>many|14|-|TRBJ2-1|TRBV7-3
CASSLTLWDNEQFF
TGTGCCAGCAGCTTAACGTTGTGGGACAATGAGCAGTTCTTC
>many|13|-|TRBJ1-5|TRBV7-8
CASSSRGLQPQHF
TGTGCCAGCAGCTCTAGGGGTTTGCAGCCCCAGCATTTT
>many|12|-|TRBJ1-5|TRBV12-3/TRBV12-4
CASSRMDQPQHF
TGTGCCAGCAGTCGGATGGATCAGCCCCAGCATTTT
>-|13|TRBD1|TRBJ1-2|TRBV20-1
CSAAEDRGRGYTF
TGCAGTGCTGCCGAAGACAGGGGTAGGGGCTACACCTTC
>many|16|TRBD2|TRBJ2-7|TRBV11-2
CASSPGLAGPRYEQYF
TGTGCCAGCAGCCCCGGACTAGCGGGGCCACGGTACGAGCAGTACTTC
>-|12|-|TRBJ2-5|TRBV30
CALGGLGETQYF
TGTGCCTTGGGGGGGCTCGGGGAGACCCAGTACTTC
>few|16|-|TRBJ2-7|TRBV9
CASSSGGSEGGYEQYF
TGTGCCAGCAGCTCCGGCGGTTCTGAAGGAGGGTACGAGCAGTACTTC
>-|14|-|TRBJ2-1|TRBV28
CASSSGDGRNEQFF
TGTGCCAGCAGTTCCGGGGACGGGCGCAATGAGCAGTTCTTC
>many|14|-|TRBJ1-4|TRBV6-1
CASSSRGSNEKLFF
TGTGCCAGCAGCTCCAGGGGATCTAATGAAAAACTGTTTTTT
>-|14|TRBD1|TRBJ2-7|TRBV10-3
CAGGGGTGGYEQYF
TGTGCCGGGGGCGGCGGGACAGGGGGCTACGAGCAGTACTTC
>many|18|TRBD1|TRBJ2-5|TRBV20-1
CSADPGTGNDLAQETQYF
TGCAGTGCTGACCCCGGGACAGGGAATGATCTGGCACAAGAGACCCAGTACTTC
>many|13|TRBD1|TRBJ1-2|TRBV5-1
CASSPDRVYGYTF
TGCGCCAGCAGCCCGGACAGGGTATATGGCTACACCTTC
>-|14|TRBD1|TRBJ1-1|TRBV20-1
CSARTGGPYTEAFF
TGCAGTGCCCGGACAGGGGGCCCATACACTGAAGCTTTCTTT
>many|14|-|TRBJ2-3|TRBV18
CASSPPIPTDTQYF
TGTGCCAGCTCACCACCGATCCCCACAGATACGCAGTATTTT
>-|12|TRBD2|TRBJ2-5|TRBV2
CASWEGLAGKYF
TGTGCCAGCTGGGAGGGGCTAGCGGGGAAGTACTTC
>-|15|TRBD1|TRBJ1-5|TRBV27
CASSSYSQGVEPQHF
TGTGCCAGCAGTTCTTATTCACAGGGGGTAGAGCCCCAGCATTTT
>-|15|-|TRBJ2-3|TRBV5-4
CASSPAPERTDTQYF
TGTGCCAGCAGCCCCGCCCCAGAGCGCACAGATACGCAGTATTTT
>many|16|-|TRBJ1-1|TRBV5-1
CASSLNTGGLNTEAFF
TGCGCCAGCAGCTTGAACACAGGTGGATTGAACACTGAAGCTTTCTTT
>many|14|TRBD1|TRBJ1-6|TRBV6-1
CASSYRQGVSPLHF
TGTGCCAGCAGCTACCGACAGGGGGTTTCACCCCTCCACTTT
>many|11|-|TRBJ1-1|TRBV10-2
CASSGGSGAFF
TGCGCCAGCAGTGGCGGCTCGGGAGCTTTCTTT
>-|13|-|TRBJ2-7|TRBV12-3/TRBV12-4
CASSLEGFYEQYF
TGTGCCAGCAGTTTAGAGGGATTCTACGAGCAGTACTTC
>few|18|TRBD2|TRBJ2-3|TRBV4-2
CASSHYFTGTSDEDTQYF
TGTGCCAGCAGCCACTATTTCACCGGGACTAGCGATGAGGATACGCAGTATTTT
>-|14|-|TRBJ2-1|TRBV5-1
CASSFGQGIGEQFF
TGCGCCAGCAGCTTTGGTCAGGGGATAGGTGAGCAGTTCTTC
>few|15|-|TRBJ1-2|TRBV20-1
CSARAPDQGNYGYTF
TGCAGTGCTAGAGCCCCGGACCAAGGGAACTATGGCTACACCTTC